These T cell receptor beta chains were read from a single sample in a study of blood T cell repertoires in COVID-19. The method was immunoSEQ multiplex PCR; TCRdb's version includes in-frame clones alone and lacks a portion of them. The sample shows nearly 60,000 clones, about 90% of them seen only once. Input material: peripheral blood. The receptor set was obtained from a man aged 55 to 69 with active COVID-19. The CDR3 runs from the conserved cysteine through the conserved F or W. Fields, in order: J gene, V gene, clone size, D gene, CDR3 protein, CDR3 DNA. The D gene is left open where the match is weak. Not every row has a clone size; where given, it reads once, few, many or a size class.

TRBJ2-3,TRBV5-1,-,-,CASSLDSPGEHTQYF,TGCGCCAGCAGCTTGGACAGCCCAGGTGAACATACGCAGTATTTT
TRBJ2-3,TRBV10-3,-,TRBD2,CAISPVAGGPGDTQYF,TGTGCCATCAGCCCGGTAGCGGGAGGGCCCGGAGATACGCAGTATTTT
TRBJ1-5,TRBV4-1,-,-,CASSQDPGKPQHF,TGCGCCAGCAGCCAAGATCCAGGGAAGCCCCAGCATTTT
TRBJ2-1,TRBV11-2,-,TRBD2,CASSPGGGRSYNEQFF,TGTGCCAGCAGCCCGGGAGGGGGAAGGTCCTACAATGAGCAGTTCTTC
TRBJ2-2,TRBV6-2/TRBV6-3,-,-,CASSYPGQKNTGELFF,TGTGCCAGCAGTTACCCAGGACAGAAGAACACCGGGGAGCTGTTTTTT
TRBJ2-5,TRBV11-2,once,TRBD2,CASSQTGGDKETQYF,TGTGCCAGCAGCCAGACCGGGGGGGATAAAGAGACCCAGTACTTC
TRBJ1-6,TRBV7-2,-,-,CASSSGAKWRENSPLHF,TGTGCCAGCAGCTCCGGGGCAAAGTGGCGGGAGAATTCACCCCTCCACTTT
TRBJ2-3,TRBV18,-,TRBD2,CASSPGGGTDTQYF,TGTGCCAGCTCGCCCGGGGGGGGCACAGATACGCAGTATTTT
TRBJ2-1,TRBV15,-,TRBD2,CAALRGEGGNEQFF,TGTGCCGCCTTGCGCGGGGAGGGAGGGAATGAGCAGTTCTTC
TRBJ1-1,TRBV6-6,-,-,CASSYGMGGTEAFF,TGTGCCAGCAGTTACGGAATGGGGGGCACTGAAGCTTTCTTT
TRBJ2-3,TRBV28,-,TRBD1,CASSLGQVTDTQYF,TGTGCCAGCAGTCTAGGACAGGTCACAGATACGCAGTATTTT
TRBJ1-2,TRBV14,-,-,CASSQVKRGRDGYTF,TGTGCCAGCAGCCAAGTTAAAAGGGGAAGAGATGGCTACACCTTC
TRBJ2-7,TRBV4-2,once,TRBD2,CASNPTGTNPAYEQYF,TGTGCCAGCAACCCAACCGGGACTAACCCTGCCTACGAGCAGTACTTC
TRBJ1-1,TRBV7-9,-,-,CASSLWTRVVNAEAFF,TGTGCCAGCAGCTTATGGACGAGGGTGGTCAACGCTGAAGCTTTCTTT
TRBJ2-1,TRBV3-1/TRBV3-2,-,TRBD2,CASSQGITSVRFNEQFF,TGTGCCAGCAGCCAAGGAATCACTAGCGTACGGTTCAATGAGCAGTTCTTC
TRBJ2-2,TRBV5-5,-,-,CASSFQRAGELFF,TGTGCCAGCAGCTTCCAGCGGGCCGGGGAGCTGTTTTTT
TRBJ2-2,TRBV30,-,TRBD2,CAWTWTSGRVGTGELFF,TGTGCCTGGACCTGGACTAGCGGGAGGGTGGGCACCGGGGAGCTGTTTTTT
TRBJ2-7,TRBV6-1,-,-,CASSEARDLGQYF,TGTGCCAGCAGTGAAGCGCGGGACTTGGGACAGTACTTC
TRBJ2-1,TRBV27,-,-,CASSTTGLLGNEQFF,TGTGCCAGCAGCACAACAGGGCTTTTGGGCAATGAGCAGTTCTTC